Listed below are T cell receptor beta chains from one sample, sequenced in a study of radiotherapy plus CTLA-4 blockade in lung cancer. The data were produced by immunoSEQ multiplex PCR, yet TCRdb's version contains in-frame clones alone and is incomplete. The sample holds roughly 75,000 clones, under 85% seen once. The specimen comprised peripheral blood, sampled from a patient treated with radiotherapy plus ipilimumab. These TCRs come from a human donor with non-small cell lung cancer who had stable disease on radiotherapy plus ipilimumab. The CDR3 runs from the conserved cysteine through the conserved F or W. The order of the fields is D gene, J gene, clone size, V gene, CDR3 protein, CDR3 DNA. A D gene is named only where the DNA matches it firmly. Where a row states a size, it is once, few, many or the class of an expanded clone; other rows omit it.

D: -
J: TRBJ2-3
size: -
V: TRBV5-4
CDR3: CASSLGAGLTDTQYF
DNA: TGTGCCAGCAGCCTGGGGGCTGGGCTCACAGATACGCAGTATTTT

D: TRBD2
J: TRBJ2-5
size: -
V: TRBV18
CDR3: CASSSSAGVTRETQYF
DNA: TGTGCCAGCTCATCCTCCGCGGGGGTTACAAGAGAAACCCAGTACTTC

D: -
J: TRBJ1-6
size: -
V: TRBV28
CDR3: CASSPSRVSSYNSPLHF
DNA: TGTGCCAGCAGTCCTTCCAGGGTTAGCTCCTATAATTCACCCCTCCACTTT

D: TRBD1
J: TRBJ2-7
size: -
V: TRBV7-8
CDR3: CASSTIRDRGPYEQYF
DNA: TGTGCCAGCAGCACCATCCGGGACAGGGGCCCCTACGAGCAGTACTTC

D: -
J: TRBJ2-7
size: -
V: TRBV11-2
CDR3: CASSLGLGGPYEQYF
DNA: TGTGCCAGCAGCTTAGGCCTAGGAGGGCCCTACGAGCAGTACTTC

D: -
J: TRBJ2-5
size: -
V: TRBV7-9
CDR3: CASSSSPGSQETQYF
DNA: TGTGCCAGCAGCTCGTCTCCGGGATCCCAAGAGACCCAGTACTTC

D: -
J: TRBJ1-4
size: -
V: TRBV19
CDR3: CASSTRNEKLFF
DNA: TGTGCCAGTAGTACCCGGAATGAAAAACTGTTTTTT

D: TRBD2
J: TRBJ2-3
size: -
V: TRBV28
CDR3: CASVSGGPGTDTQYF
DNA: TGTGCCAGCGTGTCGGGGGGGCCGGGCACAGATACGCAGTATTTT

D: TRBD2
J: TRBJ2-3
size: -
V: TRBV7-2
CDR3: CASSLVGGGTDTQYF
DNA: TGTGCCAGCAGCTTAGTCGGGGGGGGCACAGATACGCAGTATTTT

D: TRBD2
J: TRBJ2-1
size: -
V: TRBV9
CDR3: CASSPPGLAGYYNEQFF
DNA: TGTGCCAGCAGCCCCCCGGGACTAGCGGGGTACTACAATGAGCAGTTCTTC

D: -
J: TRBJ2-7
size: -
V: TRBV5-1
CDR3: CASSLVGEYEQYF
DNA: TGCGCCAGCAGCTTGGTAGGAGAGTACGAGCAGTACTTC

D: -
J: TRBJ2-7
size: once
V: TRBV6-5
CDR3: CASSQGTSYEQYF
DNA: TGTGCCAGCAGCCAAGGGACCTCCTACGAGCAGTACTTC

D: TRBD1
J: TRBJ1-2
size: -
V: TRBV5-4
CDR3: CASSLESWTGQEREGYTF
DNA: TGTGCCAGCAGCCTGGAGTCCTGGACAGGGCAAGAGAGGGAGGGCTACACCTTC

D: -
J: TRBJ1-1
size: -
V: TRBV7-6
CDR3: CASSLFGVNTEAFF
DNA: TGTGCCAGCAGCTTATTTGGGGTAAACACTGAAGCTTTCTTT

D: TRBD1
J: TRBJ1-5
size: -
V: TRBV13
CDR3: CASSFGQGDQPQHF
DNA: TGTGCCAGCAGCTTCGGACAGGGGGATCAGCCCCAGCATTTT

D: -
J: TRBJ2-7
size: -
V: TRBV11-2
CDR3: CASSLANEQYF
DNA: TGTGCCAGCAGCTTGGCCAACGAGCAGTACTTC

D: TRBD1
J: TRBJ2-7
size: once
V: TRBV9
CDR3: CASSVRGQGLHEQYF
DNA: TGTGCCAGCAGCGTAAGGGGACAGGGTTTACACGAGCAGTACTTC

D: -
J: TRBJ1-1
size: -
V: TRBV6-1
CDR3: CASSEVRGEAFF
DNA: TGTGCCAGCAGTGAAGTAAGGGGTGAAGCTTTCTTT

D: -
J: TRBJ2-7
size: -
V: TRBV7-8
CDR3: CASSPRRTDYEQYF
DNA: TGTGCCAGCAGCCCCCGTCGGACTGACTACGAGCAGTACTTC

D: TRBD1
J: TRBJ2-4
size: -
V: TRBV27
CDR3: CASRDRVLDIQYF
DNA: TGTGCCAGCAGAGACAGGGTATTGGACATTCAGTACTTC

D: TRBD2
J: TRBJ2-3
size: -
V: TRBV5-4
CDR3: CASSPGGGRGADTQYF
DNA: TGTGCCAGCAGCCCCGGGGGGGGGCGAGGGGCAGATACGCAGTATTTT

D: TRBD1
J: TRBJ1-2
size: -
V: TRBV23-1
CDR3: CASSHSRDRRVASYTF
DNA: TGCGCCAGCAGTCACTCCCGGGACAGGCGAGTTGCGAGCTACACCTTC

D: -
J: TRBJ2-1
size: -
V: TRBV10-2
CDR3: CASRPGDSYNEQFF
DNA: TGCGCCAGCAGACCAGGGGACTCCTACAATGAGCAGTTCTTC

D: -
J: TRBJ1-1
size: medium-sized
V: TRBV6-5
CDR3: CASRSTVNTEAFF
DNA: TGTGCCAGCAGGTCGACGGTAAACACTGAAGCTTTCTTT

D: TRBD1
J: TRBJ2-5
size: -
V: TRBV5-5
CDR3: CASSLVQGLMETQYF
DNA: TGTGCCAGCAGCTTGGTACAGGGGCTAATGGAGACCCAGTACTTC

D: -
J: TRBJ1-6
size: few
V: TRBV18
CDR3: CASSVVVTTSPLHF
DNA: TGTGCCAGCTCCGTTGTGGTGACAACTTCACCCCTCCACTTT

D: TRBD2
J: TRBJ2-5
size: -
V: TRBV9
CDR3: CASSVEARVAGFVETQYF
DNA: TGTGCCAGCAGCGTAGAGGCCCGGGTAGCGGGTTTTGTAGAGACCCAGTACTTC

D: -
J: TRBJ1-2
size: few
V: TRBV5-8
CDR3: CASSLSGYGYTF
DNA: TGTGCCAGCAGCTTGTCAGGGTATGGCTACACCTTC

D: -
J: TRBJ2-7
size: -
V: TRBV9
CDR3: CASSVGSYEQYF
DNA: TGTGCCAGCAGCGTAGGGAGTTACGAGCAGTACTTC

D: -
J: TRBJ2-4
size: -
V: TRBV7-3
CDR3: CASSPGGNIQYF
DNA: TGTGCCAGCAGCCCCGGGGGAAACATTCAGTACTTC

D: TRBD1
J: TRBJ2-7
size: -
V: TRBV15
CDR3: CATSRYARDRGREQYF
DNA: TGTGCCACCAGCAGATACGCCCGGGACAGGGGGCGCGAGCAGTACTTC

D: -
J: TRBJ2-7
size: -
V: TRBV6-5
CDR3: CASRLAAKQGEQYF
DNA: TGTGCCAGCAGGCTAGCGGCAAAACAGGGGGAGCAGTACTTC

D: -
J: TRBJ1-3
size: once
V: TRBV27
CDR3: CASSLGKGLGNTIYF
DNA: TGTGCCAGCAGTTTGGGAAAGGGCCTCGGAAACACCATATATTTT

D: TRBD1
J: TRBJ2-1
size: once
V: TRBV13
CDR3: CASSSDYRTGGVYNEQFF
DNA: TGTGCCAGCAGCTCGGACTACCGGACAGGGGGTGTCTACAATGAGCAGTTCTTC

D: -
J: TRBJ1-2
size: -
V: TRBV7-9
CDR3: CASSPMSGGYTF
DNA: TGTGCCAGCAGCCCCATGTCTGGGGGCTACACCTTC

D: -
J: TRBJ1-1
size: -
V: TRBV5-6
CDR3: CASKKTVGMNTEAFF
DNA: TGTGCCAGCAAAAAGACAGTGGGGATGAACACTGAAGCTTTCTTT

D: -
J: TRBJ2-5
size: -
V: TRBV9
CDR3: CASSPNPKGQETQYF
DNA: TGTGCCAGCAGCCCGAATCCCAAGGGCCAAGAGACCCAGTACTTC

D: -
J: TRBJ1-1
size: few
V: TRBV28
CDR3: CASRSPSGVTNTEAFF
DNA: TGTGCCAGCAGATCACCTTCCGGGGTAACGAACACTGAAGCTTTCTTT

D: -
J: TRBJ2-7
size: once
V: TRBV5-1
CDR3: CASSLASDAYEQYF
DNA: TGCGCCAGCAGCTTGGCCAGCGATGCCTACGAGCAGTACTTC

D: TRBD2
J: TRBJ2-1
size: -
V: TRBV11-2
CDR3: CASSLVGTSGPQQFF
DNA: TGTGCCAGCAGCTTAGTGGGGACTAGCGGTCCTCAGCAGTTCTTC

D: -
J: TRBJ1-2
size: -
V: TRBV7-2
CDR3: CASSLMRGGARGYTF
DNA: TGTGCCAGCAGCTTAATGCGTGGGGGCGCGCGGGGCTACACCTTC